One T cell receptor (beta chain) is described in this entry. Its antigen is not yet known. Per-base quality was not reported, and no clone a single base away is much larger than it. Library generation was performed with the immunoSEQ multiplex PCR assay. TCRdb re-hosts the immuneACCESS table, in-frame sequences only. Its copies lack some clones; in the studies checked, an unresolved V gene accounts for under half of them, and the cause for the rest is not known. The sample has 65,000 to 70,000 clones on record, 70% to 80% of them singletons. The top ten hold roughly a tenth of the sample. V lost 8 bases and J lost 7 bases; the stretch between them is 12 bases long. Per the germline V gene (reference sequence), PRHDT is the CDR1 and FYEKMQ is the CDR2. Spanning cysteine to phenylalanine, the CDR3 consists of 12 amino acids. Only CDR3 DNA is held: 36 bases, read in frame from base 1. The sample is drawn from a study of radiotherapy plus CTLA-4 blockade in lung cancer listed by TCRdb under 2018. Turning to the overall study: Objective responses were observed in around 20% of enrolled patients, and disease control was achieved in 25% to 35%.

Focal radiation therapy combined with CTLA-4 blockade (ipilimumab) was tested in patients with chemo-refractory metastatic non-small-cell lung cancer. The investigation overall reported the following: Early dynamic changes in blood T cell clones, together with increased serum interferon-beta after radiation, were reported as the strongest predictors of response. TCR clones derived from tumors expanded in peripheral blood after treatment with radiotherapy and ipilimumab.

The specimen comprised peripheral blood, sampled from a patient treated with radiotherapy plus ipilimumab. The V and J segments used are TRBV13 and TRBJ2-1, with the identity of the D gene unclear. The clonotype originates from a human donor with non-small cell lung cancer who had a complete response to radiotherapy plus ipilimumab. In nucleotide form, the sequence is TGTGCCAGCGGGGAACAGTGGAATGAGCAGTTCTTC. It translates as CASGEQWNEQFF. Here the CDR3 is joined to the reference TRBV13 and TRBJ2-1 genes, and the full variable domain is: AAGVIQSPRHLIKEKRETATLKCYPIPRHDTVYWYQQGPGQDPQFLISFYEKMQSDKGSIPDRFSAQQFSDYHSELNMSSLELGDSALYFCASGEQWNEQFFGPGTRLTVL.